Described below is a single T cell receptor beta chain sequence and its context. The authors sequenced TCR beta from blood CD8+ and CD4+ T cells. Patients with Susac syndrome met diagnostic criteria defined recently for definite or probable disease. This entry comes from a study of CD8 T cells in Susac syndrome. Study-level background: Within the group of sequenced Susac syndrome patients, roughly 6 had active disease and fewer than 10 were in remission.

Random hexamers served to reverse transcribe roughly 0.5 to 1 ug RNA. Coverage of TCR beta CDR3 amplification by immunoSEQ multiplex PCR extended to 54 Vbeta and 13 Jbeta. TCRdb reprocessed the immunoSEQ multiplex PCR reads via MiXCR and lists one record per CDR3 protein. The repertoire holds around 150,000 distinct CDR3 sequences, with around 95% as singletons. Germline CDR1 reads SGDLS; CDR2 reads YYNGEE. This CDR3 comprises 13 residues. With 3 bases removed from V and 5 bases from J, the gap between germline ends came to 11 bases. Sequenced material: CD8+ T cells from PBMCs. The sequence derives from a human donor with Susac syndrome. V gene TRBV9 combines with J gene TRBJ2-5; tentative D call: TRBD1 (6 bases). The CDR3, as DNA: TGTGCCAGCAGCGACAGGGTCCGGGAGACCCAGTACTTC. As protein: CASSDRVRETQYF.